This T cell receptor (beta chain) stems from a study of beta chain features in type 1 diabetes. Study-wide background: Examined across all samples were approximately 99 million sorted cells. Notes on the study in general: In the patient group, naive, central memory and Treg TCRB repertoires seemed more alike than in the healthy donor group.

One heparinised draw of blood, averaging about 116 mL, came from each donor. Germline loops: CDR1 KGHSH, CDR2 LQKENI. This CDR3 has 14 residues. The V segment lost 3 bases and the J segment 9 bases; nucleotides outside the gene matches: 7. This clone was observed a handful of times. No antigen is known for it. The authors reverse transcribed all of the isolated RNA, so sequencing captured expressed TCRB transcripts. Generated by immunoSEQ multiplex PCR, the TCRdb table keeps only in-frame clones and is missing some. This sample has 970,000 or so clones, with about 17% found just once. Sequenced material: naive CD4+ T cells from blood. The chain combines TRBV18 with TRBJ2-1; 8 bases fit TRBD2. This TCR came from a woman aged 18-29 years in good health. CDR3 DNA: TGTGCCAGCTCACCGCCGGGAGGGCCGAGTGAGCAGTTCTTC. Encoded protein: CASSPPGGPSEQFF.